The 18 T cell receptor beta chains presented below share a single source sample, sequenced in a study of blood T cell repertoires in COVID-19. Produced via immunoSEQ multiplex PCR; TCRdb's table is partial and in-frame only. Here the sample spans 200,000 to 300,000 clones, more than 75% being singletons. What was sequenced was peripheral blood. These receptors all come from a young woman who had recovered from COVID-19.

The chain links TRBV5-1 to TRBJ2-7; D perhaps matches TRBD1 (5 bases). V gave up 1 base and J gave up 2 bases, with 10 bases separating them. Germline CDR1 and CDR2: SGHRS and YFSETQ. This CDR3 has 14 residues. CDR3 nucleotide sequence: TGCGCCAGCAGCTTGTATGACAGCGCCTACGAGCAGTACTTC. It yields the protein CASSLYDSAYEQYF.

The genes are TRBV19 and TRBJ2-3, with a weak D call TRBD1 (5 bases). Trimming stripped 2 bases from V and 2 bases from J, with 11 bases between. CDR1 is LNHDA and CDR2 is SQIVND in the germline V gene (reference sequence). CDR3 size: 15 residues. Written as DNA, the CDR3 is TGTGCCAGTAGTATAACAGGTCCCTTCACAGATACGCAGTATTTT. Its translation is CASSITGPFTDTQYF.

As concerns this clone: The same CDR3 arises from other DNA sequences in this sample as well. The chain has TRBV3-1 (or the pseudogene TRBV3-2) and TRBJ2-5; D ambiguous. Trimming cost V 1 base and J 4 bases, with 4 bases left between them. The CDR3 is 12 amino acids. The germline gives CDR1 LGHDT, CDR2 YNNKEL (reference sequence). The CDR3 nucleotides read TGTGCCAGCAGCCAAGTGAGAGAGACCCAGTACTTC. This sequence encodes CASSQVRETQYF.

The CDR3 region is CASSLVGGNTGELFF. The CDR3 nucleotides are TGTGCCAGCAGCTTAGTCGGGGGGAACACCGGGGAGCTGTTTTTT. This sequence joins TRBV11-3 and TRBJ2-2; tentatively, D is TRBD2 (6 bases). Looked up from germline, CDR1 is SGHNT and CDR2 is YENEEA. Trimming left V 1 base short and J 1 base short, with 7 bases between. The CDR3 is made up of 15 amino acids. Full variable domain (rest looked up from reference TRBV11-3 and TRBJ2-2): EAGVVQSPRYKIIEKKQPVAFWCNPISGHNTLYWYLQNLGQGPELLIRYENEEAVDDSQLPKDRFSAERLKGVDSTLKIQPAELGDSAVYLCASSLVGGNTGELFFGEGSRLTVL.

A single count supports this clone. The rearrangement joins TRBV19 to TRBJ1-1, with no clear D. V was pared by 3 bases and J by 1 base, with 12 bases between. This CDR3 is 15 amino acids long. Per germline, CDR1 LNHDA and CDR2 SQIVND (reference sequence). In DNA, the CDR3 is TGTGCCAGTAGTATGTATCTCGGTGGGAACACTGAAGCTTTCTTT. Protein sequence: CASSMYLGGNTEAFF.

In DNA, the CDR3 is TGTGCCAGTAGTAGCGAGCAGGGGTGGGATCAGCCCCAGCATTTT. Translating it yields CASSSEQGWDQPQHF. The chain employs TRBV19 and TRBJ1-5, with D maybe TRBD1 (6 bases). CDR3 size: 15 residues. V was cut by 4 bases and J by 5 bases, with 15 bases left in between. The germline V gene has CDR1 LNHDA and CDR2 SQIVND (reference sequence).

J is TRBJ1-1 and V is TRBV18; tentative D call: TRBD1 (5 bases). Germline CDR1 is KGHSH and CDR2 is LQKENI. CDR3 length equals 14 residues. Trimming took 3 bases from V and 7 from J, leaving 15 bases between them. The CDR3 here is CASSPTDGGGEAFF. The CDR3, as DNA: TGTGCCAGCTCACCTACGGATGGGGGGGGTGAAGCTTTCTTT.

This clone was seen only once. The V call is TRBV4-1, the J call TRBJ1-5; the D gene is possibly TRBD1 (6 bases). From germline, CDR1 is MGHRA and CDR2 YSYEKL. The CDR3 is 16 amino acids. V lost 0 bases and J 2 bases, leaving 11 bases between the germline ends. Here the CDR3 DNA reads TGCGCCAGCAGCCAAGAGGGGGCAGGGGGCAATCAGCCCCAGCATTTT. This translates into CASSQEGAGGNQPQHF.

The chain couples TRBV10-3 to TRBJ2-5, with 11 bases lining up with TRBD2. The CDR3 consists of 15 residues. J was trimmed by 2 bases and V by 3 bases; bases with no gene match: 2. Per the germline V gene, CDR1 is ENHRY and CDR2 is SYGVKD. The CDR3 sequence is CAISEIAGGQETQYF. In DNA form, the CDR3 reads TGTGCCATCAGTGAAATAGCGGGGGGGCAAGAGACCCAGTACTTC.

This rearrangement joins TRBV29-1 to TRBJ1-1; D is unclear. Trimming pared 2 bases from V and 7 bases from J, leaving 11 bases between. The CDR3 has 12 residues. Germline CDR1 SQVTM, CDR2 ANQGSEA. The CDR3, as DNA: TGCAGCGTTGAAAGGGTAGGAGGTGAAGCTTTCTTT. Encoded protein: CSVERVGGEAFF.

V gene TRBV30 combines with J gene TRBJ1-4; D perhaps matches TRBD1 (6 bases). V lost 0 bases to trimming and J lost 4 bases, with 24 bases between them. CDR3 length equals 19 residues. Germline V gene sequence: CDR1 GTSNPN, CDR2 SVGIG (reference sequence). The CDR3 protein is CAWSVRQGQFGRLNEKLFF. The CDR3 DNA follows: TGTGCCTGGAGTGTACGCCAAGGACAGTTCGGGAGGCTTAATGAAAAACTGTTTTTT.

The V and J genes are TRBV4-1 and TRBJ2-5; no clear D gene. This CDR3 region has 12 residues. The germline V gene encodes CDR1 MGHRA and CDR2 YSYEKL. V was shortened by 0 bases and J by 5 bases, with 4 bases between the two germline ends. The CDR3 nucleotides are TGCGCCAGCAGCCAAGATCTGGAGACCCAGTACTTC. This codes for CASSQDLETQYF.

V usage is TRBV24-1 and J usage is TRBJ1-2; D gene uncertain. This CDR3 is 11 amino acids long. V was trimmed by 7 bases and J by 3 bases, leaving 5 bases between them. Germline V gives CDR1 KGHDR, CDR2 SFDVKD. CDR3 protein: CATSGDYGYTF. CDR3 coding DNA: TGTGCCACCAGCGGGGACTATGGCTACACCTTC.

The rearrangement joins TRBV6-5 to TRBJ1-2; 7 positions match TRBD1. After removal of 4 bases from V and 2 bases from J, the junction contained 4 bases not matched to a gene. The CDR3 covers 14 residues. Germline CDR1 MNHEY, CDR2 SVGAGI. The CDR3 protein is CASSSQGLNYGYTF. CDR3 nucleotide sequence: TGTGCCAGCAGTTCACAGGGGTTAAACTATGGCTACACCTTC.

This clone was detected only a few times. V and J are TRBV5-1 and TRBJ1-1, with D hard to call. CDR1 SGHRS and CDR2 YFSETQ come from the germline V gene. Between the trimmed V and J ends, which lost 5 bases and 8 bases, there was a span of 16 bases. CDR3 length: 13 amino acids. CDR3 protein: CASSAVPLREAFF. The CDR3 DNA sequence: TGCGCCAGCAGTGCGGTCCCTCTTAGAGAAGCTTTCTTT.

V gene TRBV3-1 (or the pseudogene TRBV3-2) combines with J gene TRBJ1-3, with D unresolved. The ends were cut back, 6 bases at V and 3 bases at J, with 15 bases in the middle. From germline, CDR1 is LGHDT and CDR2 YNNKEL (reference sequence). The CDR3 is 15 residues long. The CDR3 bases are TGTGCCAGCAGATACGGGGTCGGGGATGGAAACACCATATATTTT. Its translation is CASRYGVGDGNTIYF.

The chain links TRBV5-4 to TRBJ1-2, with unresolved D. V was cut by 0 bases and J by 8 bases, with 17 bases left in between. The CDR3 spans 15 residues. Germline CDR1 is SGHNT and CDR2 is YYREEE (reference sequence). The CDR3 sequence is CASSLGETNVLGYTF. CDR3 bases: TGTGCCAGCAGCTTGGGGGAGACCAATGTCCTGGGCTACACCTTC.

This clone was recorded a few times. V is TRBV24-1 and J is TRBJ2-3, with 7 bases fitting TRBD1. Germline CDR1 reads KGHDR; CDR2 reads SFDVKD. V was clipped by 0 bases and J by 4 bases; unmatched bases: 6. The CDR3 covers 16 residues. CDR3 DNA sequence: TGTGCCACCAGTGATTTGCGAGACAGGGACCCAGATACGCAGTATTTT. Protein product: CATSDLRDRDPDTQYF.